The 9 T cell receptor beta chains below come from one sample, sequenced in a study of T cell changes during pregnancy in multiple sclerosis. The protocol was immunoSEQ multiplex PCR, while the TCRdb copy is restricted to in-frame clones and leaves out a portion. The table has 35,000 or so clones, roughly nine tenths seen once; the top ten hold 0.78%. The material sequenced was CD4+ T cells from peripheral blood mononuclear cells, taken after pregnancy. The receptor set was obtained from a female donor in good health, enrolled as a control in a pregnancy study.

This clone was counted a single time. CDR3 amino acids: CASLPDREETQYF. As DNA, the CDR3 is TGCGCCAGCCTCCCGGACAGGGAAGAGACCCAGTACTTC. The V call is TRBV5-1, the J call TRBJ2-5; 8 bases are a match to TRBD1. With V trimmed by 7 bases and J by 3 bases, 5 bases remained unmatched. The germline gives CDR1 SGHRS, CDR2 YFSETQ. The CDR3 loop spans 13 amino acids.

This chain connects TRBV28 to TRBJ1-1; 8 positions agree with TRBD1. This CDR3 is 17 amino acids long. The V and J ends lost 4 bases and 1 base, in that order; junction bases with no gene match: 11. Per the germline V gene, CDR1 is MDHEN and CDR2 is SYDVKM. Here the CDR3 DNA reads TGTGCCAGCAGTTCTGCTGGACAGGGACACCAGAACACTGAAGCTTTCTTT. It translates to CASSSAGQGHQNTEAFF.

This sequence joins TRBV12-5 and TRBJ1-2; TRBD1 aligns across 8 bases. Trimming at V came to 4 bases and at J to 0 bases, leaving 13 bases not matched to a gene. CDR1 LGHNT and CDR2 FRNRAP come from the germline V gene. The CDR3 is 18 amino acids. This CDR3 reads CASGSVPGTGDANYGYTF. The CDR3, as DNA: TGTGCTAGTGGTTCCGTTCCCGGGACAGGCGATGCTAACTATGGCTACACCTTC. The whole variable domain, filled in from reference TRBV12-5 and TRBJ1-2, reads DARVTQTPRHKVTEMGQEVTMRCQPILGHNTVFWYRQTMMQGLELLAYFRNRAPLDDSGMPKDRFSAEMPDATLATLKIQPSEPRDSAVYFCASGSVPGTGDANYGYTFGSGTRLTVV.

The CDR3 region has the DNA TGTGCCAGCAGTTTAGAGGCGGGGAGCTCCTACAATGAGCAGTTCTTC. This gives the protein CASSLEAGSSYNEQFF. The chain employs TRBV28 and TRBJ2-1, with D perhaps TRBD2 (6 bases). The CDR3 length is 16 residues. Germline V gene data show CDR1 as MDHEN and CDR2 as SYDVKM. V lost 2 bases to trimming and J lost 0 bases, with 11 bases between them.

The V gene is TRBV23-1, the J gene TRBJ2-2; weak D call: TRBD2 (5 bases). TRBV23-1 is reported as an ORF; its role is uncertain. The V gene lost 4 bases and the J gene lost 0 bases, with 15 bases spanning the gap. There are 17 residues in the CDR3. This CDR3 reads CASSRREGGPNTGELFF. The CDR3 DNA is TGCGCCAGCAGTCGCCGGGAAGGCGGACCGAACACCGGGGAGCTGTTTTTT.

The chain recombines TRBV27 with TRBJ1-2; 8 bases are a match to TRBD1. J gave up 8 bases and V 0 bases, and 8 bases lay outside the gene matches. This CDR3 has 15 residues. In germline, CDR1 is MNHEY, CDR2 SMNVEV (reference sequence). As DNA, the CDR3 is TGTGCCAGCAGTTTATCGAACCAGGGGGCGGGGGGCTACACCTTC. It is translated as CASSLSNQGAGGYTF.

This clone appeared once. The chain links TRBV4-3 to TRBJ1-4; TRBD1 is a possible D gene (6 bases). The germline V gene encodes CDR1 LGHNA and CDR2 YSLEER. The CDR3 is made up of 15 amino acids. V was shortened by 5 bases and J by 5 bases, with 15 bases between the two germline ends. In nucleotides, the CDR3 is TGCGCCAGCAGCGAAACAGGGAGGGCAAATGAAAAACTGTTTTTT. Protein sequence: CASSETGRANEKLFF.

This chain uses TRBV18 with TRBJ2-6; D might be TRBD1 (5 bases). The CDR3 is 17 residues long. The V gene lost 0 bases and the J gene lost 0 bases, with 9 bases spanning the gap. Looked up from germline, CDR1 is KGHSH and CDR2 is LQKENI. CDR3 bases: TGTGCCAGCTCACCACCGCAGGGCCCCTCTGGGGCCAACGTCCTGACTTTC. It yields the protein CASSPPQGPSGANVLTF.

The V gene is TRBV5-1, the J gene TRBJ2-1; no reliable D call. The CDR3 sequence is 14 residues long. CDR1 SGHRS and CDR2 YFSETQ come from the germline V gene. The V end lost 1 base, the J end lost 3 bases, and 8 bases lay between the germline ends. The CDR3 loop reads CASSLSQNYNEQFF. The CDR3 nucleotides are TGCGCCAGCAGCTTGTCACAGAACTACAATGAGCAGTTCTTC.